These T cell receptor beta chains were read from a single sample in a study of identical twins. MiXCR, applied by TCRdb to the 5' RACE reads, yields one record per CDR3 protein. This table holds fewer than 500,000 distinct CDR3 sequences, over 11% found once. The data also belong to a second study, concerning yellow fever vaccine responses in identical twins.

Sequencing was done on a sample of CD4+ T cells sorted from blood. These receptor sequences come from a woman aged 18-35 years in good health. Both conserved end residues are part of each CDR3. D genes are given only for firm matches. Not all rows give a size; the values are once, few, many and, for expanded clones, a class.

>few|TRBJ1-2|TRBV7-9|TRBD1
CASSFGTGNGYTF
TGTGCCAGCAGCTTTGGGACAGGGAATGGCTACACCTTC
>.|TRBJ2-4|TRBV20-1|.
CSAGAGAKNIQYF
TGCAGTGCCGGGGCAGGGGCCAAAAACATTCAGTACTTC
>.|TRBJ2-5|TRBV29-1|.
CSVTSRVTQYF
TGCAGCGTAACTTCGCGGGTAACCCAGTACTTC
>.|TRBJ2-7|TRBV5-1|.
CASSVNRIGDSEQYF
TGCGCCAGCAGCGTCAACCGGATCGGGGACTCCGAGCAGTACTTC
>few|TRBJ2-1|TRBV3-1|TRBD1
CASSQGGTGTNEQLF
TGTGCCAGCAGCCAAGGCGGGACAGGGACCAATGAGCAGCTCTTC
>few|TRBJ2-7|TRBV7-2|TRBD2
CASSLASGRFGEQYF
TGTGCCAGCAGCTTAGCTAGCGGGAGGTTCGGAGAGCAGTACTTC
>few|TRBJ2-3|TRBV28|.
CASSTFSTGYTDTQYF
TGTGCCAGCAGTACCTTCTCAACAGGGTACACAGATACGCAGTATTTT
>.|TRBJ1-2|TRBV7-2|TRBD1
CASSLAGTANYGYTF
TGTGCCAGCAGCTTAGCCGGGACAGCTAACTATGGCTACACCTTC
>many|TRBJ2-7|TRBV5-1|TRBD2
CASSFSGATYEQYF
TGTGCCAGCAGCTTTAGCGGGGCTACCTACGAGCAGTACTTC
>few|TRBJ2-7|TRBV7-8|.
CASSLGRSISYEQYF
TGTGCCAGCAGCTTAGGAAGGAGCATTTCCTACGAGCAGTACTTC
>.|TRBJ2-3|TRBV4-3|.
CASSQDHPSTDTQYF
TGCGCCAGCAGCCAAGATCATCCCTCCACAGATACGCAGTATTTT
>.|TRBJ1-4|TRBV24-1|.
CATSEGKLFF
TGTGCCACCAGTGAAGGAAAACTGTTTTTT
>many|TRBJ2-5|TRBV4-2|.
CASSQDLRIQETQYF
TGTGCCAGCAGCCAAGATCTTCGGATCCAAGAGACCCAGTACTTC
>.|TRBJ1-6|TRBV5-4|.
CASSPGGTGDHSPLHF
TGTGCCAGCAGCCCGGGAGGAACCGGGGACCATTCACCCCTCCACTTT
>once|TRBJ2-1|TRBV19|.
CASSMQNEQFF
TGTGCCAGTAGTATGCAGAATGAGCAGTTCTTC
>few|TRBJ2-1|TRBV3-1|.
CASQGGVREQFF
TGTGCCAGTCAAGGGGGGGTACGCGAGCAGTTCTTC
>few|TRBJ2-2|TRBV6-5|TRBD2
CASSYGGVPDTGELFF
TGTGCCAGCAGTTACGGGGGGGTGCCGGACACCGGGGAGCTGTTTTTT
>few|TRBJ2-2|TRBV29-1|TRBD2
CSVYSGGNTGELFF
TGCAGCGTGTATAGCGGGGGTAACACCGGGGAGCTGTTTTTT
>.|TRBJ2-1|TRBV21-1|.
CASSRGGLAGERYNEQFF
TGTGCCAGCAGCCGGGGGGGGCTAGCGGGAGAGCGGTACAATGAGCAGTTCTTC
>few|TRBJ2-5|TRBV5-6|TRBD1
CASSLRDRRGETQYF
TGTGCCAGCAGCTTGCGGGACAGAAGGGGAGAGACCCAGTACTTC
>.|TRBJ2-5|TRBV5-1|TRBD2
CASSLDGTSGGPFGTQYF
TGCGCCAGCAGCTTGGACGGGACTAGCGGGGGTCCCTTCGGGACCCAGTACTTC
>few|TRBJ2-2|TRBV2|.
CASKGGAGRTGELFF
TGTGCCAGCAAGGGGGGAGCGGGAAGGACCGGGGAGCTGTTTTTT
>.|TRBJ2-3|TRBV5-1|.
CASSLGLDRLTDTQYF
TGCGCCAGCAGCTTGGGTTTAGACAGACTCACAGATACGCAGTATTTT
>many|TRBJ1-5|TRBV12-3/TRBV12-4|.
CASSSRAEGNQPQHF
TGTGCCAGCAGTTCCCGCGCAGAGGGAAATCAGCCCCAGCATTTT
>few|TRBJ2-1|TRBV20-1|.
CSARGHNEQFF
TGCAGTGCTAGGGGCCACAATGAGCAGTTCTTC
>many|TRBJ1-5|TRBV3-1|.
CASSQDSGGNQPQHF
TGTGCCAGCAGCCAAGATTCCGGCGGCAATCAGCCCCAGCATTTT
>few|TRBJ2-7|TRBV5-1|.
CASSSDGRYEQYF
TGCGCCAGCAGCTCAGACGGACGCTACGAGCAGTACTTC
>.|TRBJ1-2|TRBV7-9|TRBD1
CASSLTDRDGYTF
TGTGCCAGCAGCTTAACCGACAGGGATGGCTACACCTTC
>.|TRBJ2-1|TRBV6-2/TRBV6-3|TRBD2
CASRSPTSGRAKDEQFF
TGTGCCAGCAGATCACCGACTAGCGGGAGGGCCAAGGATGAGCAGTTCTTC
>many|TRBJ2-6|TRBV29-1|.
CSVEDGPLFASGANVLTF
TGCAGCGTTGAAGATGGGCCCTTATTCGCCTCTGGGGCCAACGTCCTGACTTTC
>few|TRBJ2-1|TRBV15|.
CATSRDWRDNEQFF
TGTGCCACCAGCAGAGATTGGAGGGACAATGAGCAGTTCTTC
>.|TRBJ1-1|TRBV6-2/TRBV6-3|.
CASSSDSYTEAFF
TGTGCCAGCAGTTCGGACAGCTACACTGAAGCTTTCTTT
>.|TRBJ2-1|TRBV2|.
CASSDLLARTGLNEQFF
TGTGCCAGCAGTGATCTCTTGGCGCGGACTGGTCTTAATGAGCAGTTCTTC
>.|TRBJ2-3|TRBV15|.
CATSRDIGTDTQYF
TGTGCCACCAGCAGAGATATCGGAACAGATACGCAGTATTTT
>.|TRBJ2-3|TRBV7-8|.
CASSSRAQRIDTQYF
TGTGCCAGCAGCTCCCGGGCCCAAAGGATAGATACGCAGTATTTT
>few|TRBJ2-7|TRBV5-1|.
CASSSSTGVTYEQYF
TGCGCCAGCAGCTCCTCTACGGGGGTTACCTACGAGCAGTACTTC
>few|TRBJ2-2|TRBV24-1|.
CATSDSAGWGYTGELFF
TGTGCCACCAGTGATTCAGCAGGGTGGGGTTACACCGGGGAGCTGTTTTTT
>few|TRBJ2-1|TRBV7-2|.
CASSLGSLLGEQFF
TGTGCCAGCAGCTTAGGATCCCTACTAGGTGAGCAGTTCTTC
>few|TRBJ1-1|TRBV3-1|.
CASSQITETEAFF
TGTGCTAGCAGCCAAATTACTGAAACTGAAGCTTTCTTT
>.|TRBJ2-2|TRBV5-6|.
CASSFRVAASNTGELFF
TGTGCCAGCAGTTTCAGGGTAGCGGCTTCGAACACCGGGGAGCTGTTTTTT
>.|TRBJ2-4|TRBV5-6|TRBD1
CASNVFLQGHIQYF
TGTGCCAGCAACGTCTTCCTACAGGGGCACATTCAGTACTTC
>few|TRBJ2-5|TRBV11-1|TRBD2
CASSRDGASGLTGETQYF
TGTGCCAGCAGCCGGGACGGGGCTAGCGGCCTCACCGGGGAGACCCAGTACTTC
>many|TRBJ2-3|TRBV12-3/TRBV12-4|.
CASSPRKIITDTQYF
TGTGCCAGCAGTCCCCGGAAGATAATCACAGATACGCAGTATTTT
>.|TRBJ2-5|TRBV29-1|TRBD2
CSALAGGLLNQETQYF
TGCAGCGCTCTAGCGGGGGGGCTTTTGAACCAAGAGACCCAGTACTTC
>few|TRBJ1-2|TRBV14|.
CASSQGGLGSGYTF
TGTGCCAGCAGCCAAGGGGGCCTAGGATCCGGCTACACCTTC
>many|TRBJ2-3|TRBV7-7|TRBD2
CASSFGLAGADTQYF
TGTGCTAGCAGCTTTGGACTAGCGGGGGCAGATACGCAGTATTTT
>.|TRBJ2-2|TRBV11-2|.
CASKSGPMNTGELFF
TGTGCCAGCAAGTCGGGGCCTATGAACACCGGGGAGCTGTTTTTT
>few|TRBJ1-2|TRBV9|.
CASSVEKGGGYTF
TGTGCCAGCAGCGTAGAAAAGGGGGGGGGCTACACCTTC
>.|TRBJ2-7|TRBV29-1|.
CSVRGVVGGHEQYF
TGCAGCGTGAGGGGGGTAGTCGGGGGCCACGAGCAGTACTTC
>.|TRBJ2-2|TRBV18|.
CASSPLFSYDTGELFF
TGTGCCAGCTCACCACTTTTCAGTTATGACACCGGGGAGCTGTTTTTT
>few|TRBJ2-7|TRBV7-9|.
CASSLLKDEQYF
TGTGCCAGCAGCTTATTGAAGGACGAGCAGTACTTC